The 3 T cell receptor beta chains in this list originate from one sample, sequenced in a study of blood T cells in healthy people across ages. Primers used in a second PCR of about 6 to 11 cycles were a sample-barcoded 5' primer and a J-beta primer mix. TCRdb passed the 5' RACE reads through MiXCR, listing each CDR3 protein once. In the table there are a few hundred thousand distinct CDR3 sequences, about 27% of which are singletons. These same data were also listed under a study on T cells of mothers and their children.

Source material: blood. These receptors originate from a boy between 2 and 15 years old in good health.

This clonotype came up a few times. The V and J genes are TRBV2 and TRBJ2-7, with no clear D. This CDR3 is built from 13 residues. The germline gives CDR1 SNHLY, CDR2 FYNNEI. Trimming stripped 3 bases from V and 2 bases from J, with 8 bases between. As DNA, the CDR3 is TGTGCCAGCAGTGATGGCCCCGCCTACGAGCAGTACTTC. It encodes CASSDGPAYEQYF.

This rearrangement joins TRBV7-2 to TRBJ2-5; the match to TRBD2 covers 7 bases. The J call may be mistaken, given a closer DNA end match to TRBJ2-7. This CDR3 comprises 14 residues. Germline V lookup: CDR1 SGHTA, CDR2 FQGNSA. The CDR3 protein is CASSLAGGPNEQYV. CDR3 DNA sequence: TGTGCCAGCAGCTTAGCGGGAGGGCCCAACGAGCAGTACGTC.

The CDR3 sequence: CASSWTGSSGNTIYF. CDR3 DNA sequence: TGTGCCAGCAGCTGGACAGGATCTTCTGGAAACACCATATATTTT. The rearrangement uses TRBV12-3 or TRBV12-4 and TRBJ1-3; 7 bases match TRBD1. The CDR3 sequence is 15 residues long. Losses at the gene ends were 6 bases for V and 1 base for J; bases not matched to a gene: 6.